This T cell receptor beta chain was recorded in a study of blood T cell repertoires in COVID-19. Study-level background: Both acute and convalescent COVID-19 samples were obtained from the United States, Italy and Spain. The analysed material was cDNA or gDNA that came from T cells, B-cell-depleted T cells, or PBMCs.

Original processing notes: Cell counts per sample came from amplifying reference gene primers. Assay used: immunoSEQ multiplex PCR; TCRdb lists only in-frame clones, some missing. V and J calls and clone size are copied from that table; D and trimming were computed from the DNA. Among about 280,000 clones, approximately 89% were seen once, and the ten largest hold roughly 8%. Germline-derived CDR1 and CDR2 are SNHLY and FYNNEI. The CDR3 is 15 residues long. Trimming left V 6 bases short and J 2 bases short, with 16 bases between. The sample taken for sequencing was peripheral blood. The sequence came from a man aged 40-49 years with active or convalescent COVID-19. The rearrangement uses TRBV2 and TRBJ1-1; D is ambiguous. CDR3 sequence (DNA): TGTGCCAGCAGGGCCGGCAGCAGTAGCAACACTGAAGCTTTCTTT. This translates into CASRAGSSSNTEAFF. Variable domain in full (rest from reference TRBV2 and TRBJ1-1): EPEVTQTPSHQVTQMGQEVILRCVPISNHLYFYWYRQILGQKVEFLVSFYNNEISEKSEIFDDQFSVERPDGSNFTLKIRSTKLEDSAMYFCASRAGSSSNTEAFFGQGTRLTVV.